This T cell receptor beta chain comes out of a study of regulatory T cells in long-lasting Graves disease. CDR1 is SGHNT and CDR2 is YENEEA in the germline V gene. Germline trimming cut 4 bases from V and 4 bases from J; bases unmatched to any gene: 5. The CDR3 has 14 residues. This clonotype was observed many times. To make TCR beta libraries, researchers used iRepertoire HTBI primers and Arm-PCR of CDR3 regions. Each CDR3 protein gets one entry after TCRdb re-called the multiplex PCR reads with MiXCR. There are about 530,000 distinct CDR3 sequences in the sample; about 15% occur only once, and approximately 25% lies in the top ten. Time point noted: newly diagnosed GD, antithyroid drugs for less than 3 months. PBMC RNA was the source of the TCR library. These records were also assigned to another study, of T cells in Graves' hyperthyroidism and ophthalmopathy. As reported in that work: Graves' hyperthyroidism showing no ophthalmopathy progression within 18 months was considered stable.

The V and J genes are TRBV11-3 and TRBJ2-3, with 7 nucleotides matching TRBD1. This sample comprised peripheral blood mononuclear cells (PBMCs), obtained at new diagnosis, from a patient treated with antithyroid drugs. The TCR originated in a woman in her forties or fifties with Graves disease. The CDR3 region has the DNA TGTGCCAGCAGCTCCCGACAGGGTCCAGATACGCAGTATTTT. This codes for CASSSRQGPDTQYF.